Listed below are T cell receptor beta chains from one sample, sequenced in a study of blood T cell repertoires in COVID-19. TCRdb's table, derived via immunoSEQ multiplex PCR, lists solely in-frame clones and lacks some. The sample has 260,000 or so clones, 82% seen once; the top ten hold about 4.5%. Material: peripheral blood. The receptors shown here come from a woman aged 70 to 79 with acute or convalescent COVID-19. CDR3s include the opening cysteine and the closing phenylalanine or tryptophan. The order of the fields is CDR3 DNA, CDR3 protein, V gene, D gene, J gene, clone size. D genes are given only for firm matches. The size entry is marked missing in some rows and otherwise reads once, few, many or a size class.

TGTGCCAGCAGCTTAGAAGGGGGAGAGGGATACTTC | CASSLEGGEGYF | TRBV7-9 | - | TRBJ1-2 | -
TGTGCCAGCAGTGAACTTCCGGGGGACACTGAAGCTTTCTTT | CASSELPGDTEAFF | TRBV6-1 | - | TRBJ1-1 | -
TGTGCCAGGAGGAGTTTTGGGGCCAACGTCCTGACTTTC | CARRSFGANVLTF | TRBV2 | - | TRBJ2-6 | -
TGTGCCAGCAGCTTAGTTTCGGGTGTGAGCAATCAGCCCCAGCATTTT | CASSLVSGVSNQPQHF | TRBV7-2 | - | TRBJ1-5 | -
TGTGCCACCAGTGATCCTGGGACTAGCGGGGCCCTAGATACGCAGTATTTT | CATSDPGTSGALDTQYF | TRBV24-1 | TRBD2 | TRBJ2-3 | -
TGTGCCAGCAAAAAGACAGGGAGGAATGAAAAACTGTTTTTT | CASKKTGRNEKLFF | TRBV7-8 | TRBD1 | TRBJ1-4 | -
TGTGCCAGCAGGACCCGGCCGGGGGGTTCGGGGAACACTGAAGCTTTCTTT | CASRTRPGGSGNTEAFF | TRBV11-2 | - | TRBJ1-1 | -
TGTGCCAGCAGTTTAAGTTCCGGGACAGGGGGGAGCTATGGCTACACCTTC | CASSLSSGTGGSYGYTF | TRBV28 | TRBD1 | TRBJ1-2 | -
TGTGCCAGCAGCCCGGACAGGGCTTATGGCTACACCTTC | CASSPDRAYGYTF | TRBV3-1/TRBV3-2 | TRBD1 | TRBJ1-2 | -
TGCGCCAGCAGCCGACAGGGGCAAGAGACCCAGTACTTC | CASSRQGQETQYF | TRBV5-1 | TRBD1 | TRBJ2-5 | -
TGCGCCACCTCAACAGGGGGCACAGATACGCAGTATTTT | CATSTGGTDTQYF | TRBV10-2 | TRBD1 | TRBJ2-3 | -
TGCGCCAGCCAAAAGGGACTTTCGGGAGGTTGGACTGAAGCTTTCTTT | CASQKGLSGGWTEAFF | TRBV5-1 | - | TRBJ1-1 | -
TGTGCCAGCACCCACCTTGCGGCAGGGGGCGGTTGGGGAAACACCATATATTTT | CASTHLAAGGGWGNTIYF | TRBV27 | TRBD1 | TRBJ1-3 | -
TGTGCCAGCAGTTATGTCCTGGGGGCGGGGGGCCACCAAGAGACCCAGTACTTC | CASSYVLGAGGHQETQYF | TRBV6-2/TRBV6-3 | TRBD2 | TRBJ2-5 | -
TGTGCCAGCACACCACCGGGACAGGGTTTGGGTGAGCAGTTCTTC | CASTPPGQGLGEQFF | TRBV6-6 | TRBD1 | TRBJ2-1 | -
TGCAGCGTTGACTCAGGGGAACGGGAAAAACTGTTTTTT | CSVDSGEREKLFF | TRBV29-1 | - | TRBJ1-4 | few
TGTGCCAGCAGCCTGTTAGCGGGGGACACAGATACGCAGTATTTT | CASSLLAGDTDTQYF | TRBV3-1/TRBV3-2 | TRBD2 | TRBJ2-3 | -
TGTGCCAGCCTCAGACAGGGTAATCAGCCCCAGCATTTT | CASLRQGNQPQHF | TRBV6-5 | TRBD1 | TRBJ1-5 | -
TGTGCCAGCAGTACAGGGGGACAGATCTCTGGAAACACCATATATTTT | CASSTGGQISGNTIYF | TRBV28 | TRBD1 | TRBJ1-3 | -
TGTGCCAGCACTCTGAGACTAGGGCTTAACTATGGCTACACCTTC | CASTLRLGLNYGYTF | TRBV28 | - | TRBJ1-2 | -
TGTGCCAGCAGTCGTAGCGGGGGCCCCTCCTACAATGAGCAGTTCTTC | CASSRSGGPSYNEQFF | TRBV27 | TRBD2 | TRBJ2-1 | few
TGTGCCAGCAGCTTACTAGGGGCTGACGGCTACACCTTC | CASSLLGADGYTF | TRBV7-9 | - | TRBJ1-2 | -
TGTGCCAGCAGTTACCGGACATTCTTTAGCAATCAGCCCCAGCATTTT | CASSYRTFFSNQPQHF | TRBV6-2/TRBV6-3 | - | TRBJ1-5 | -
TGCGCCAGCAGCTTAGGACAGGAGGGGCAGCCCCAGCATTTT | CASSLGQEGQPQHF | TRBV5-1 | TRBD1 | TRBJ1-5 | few
TGTGCCAGCAGCCAGGACAGGGGTTATGGCTACACCTTC | CASSQDRGYGYTF | TRBV2 | TRBD1 | TRBJ1-2 | -
TGCGCCAGCAGCCCAGGGAGGTCGAACGCTGAAGCTTTCTTT | CASSPGRSNAEAFF | TRBV5-1 | - | TRBJ1-1 | -
TGCGCCAGCAGCCAACTGACAGGGGGCTTTACTGAAGCTTTCTTT | CASSQLTGGFTEAFF | TRBV4-3 | TRBD1 | TRBJ1-1 | -
TGTGCCAGCAGCCAACGGGGGGGCCGCCCAGAGACCCAGTACTTC | CASSQRGGRPETQYF | TRBV3-1/TRBV3-2 | TRBD2 | TRBJ2-5 | many
TGTGCCAGCAGTTTTAAGTCAGGCAATAGCAATCAGCCCCAGCATTTT | CASSFKSGNSNQPQHF | TRBV28 | - | TRBJ1-5 | once
TGTGCCTGGAGTAGAGCAGAAATACTAAACTATAATTCACCCCTCCACTTT | CAWSRAEILNYNSPLHF | TRBV30 | - | TRBJ1-6 | -
TGCGCCAGCAGCTTGGAGTCAGGGTCGAACACCGGGGAGCTGTTTTTT | CASSLESGSNTGELFF | TRBV5-1 | - | TRBJ2-2 | few
TGTGCCAGCAGCCATTACTCGCGGGGGGTGGAGACCCAGTACTTC | CASSHYSRGVETQYF | TRBV3-1/TRBV3-2 | TRBD2 | TRBJ2-5 | -
TGTGCCAGCAGTGGACAGGGTTGGCGCCAGCCCCAGCATTTT | CASSGQGWRQPQHF | TRBV2 | TRBD1 | TRBJ1-5 | -
TGTGCCAGCAGCCCCTTTCAGGGGGAAGTCTATGGCTACACCTTC | CASSPFQGEVYGYTF | TRBV7-2 | TRBD1 | TRBJ1-2 | -
TGTGCCGGAAGCGTAACAGGGGTCTCCTACAATGAGCAGTTCTTC | CAGSVTGVSYNEQFF | TRBV2 | TRBD1 | TRBJ2-1 | -
TGCGCCAGCAGCCAAGATTCCTTCCCTGGACTTTACGAGCAGTACTTC | CASSQDSFPGLYEQYF | TRBV4-1 | - | TRBJ2-7 | -
TGTGCCTGGAGTCCGGGTTCAGGGTTCACCGGGGAGCTGTTTTTT | CAWSPGSGFTGELFF | TRBV30 | - | TRBJ2-2 | -